Presented here are 20 T cell receptor beta chains from one specimen sequenced in a study of cytomegalovirus exposure and HLA in healthy donors. The study ran its PCR with 60 Vbeta and 13 Jbeta primers. This table comes from immunoSEQ multiplex PCR, and its TCRdb copy is limited to in-frame clones, with some not included. Of 190,000 or so clones in the sample, 79% were seen once. Sequenced material: PBMCs. Receptors originate from a girl aged 5 to 17 in good health and CMV-seropositive.

This rearrangement joins TRBV30 to TRBJ2-7; D is perhaps TRBD1 (6 bases). CDR3 length: 12 amino acids. The germline V and J ends were trimmed by 5 bases and 3 bases, with 11 bases remaining between them. Germline V lookup: CDR1 GTSNPN, CDR2 SVGIG (reference sequence). The CDR3 sequence: CAWSGAGYEQYF. CDR3 sequence (DNA): TGTGCCTGGTCAGGGGCCGGCTACGAGCAGTACTTC.

The chain links TRBV6-1 to TRBJ2-3; 16 bases are a match to TRBD2. The germline CDR1 and CDR2 sequences are MNHNS and SASEGT. Trimming at V came to 6 bases and at J to 5 bases, leaving 2 bases not matched to a gene. The CDR3 is 15 amino acids. CDR3 bases: TGTGCCAGCAGGGGACTAGCGGGGGGGATAGATACGCAGTATTTT. Its translation: CASRGLAGGIDTQYF.

This sequence joins TRBV27 and TRBJ2-7; 7 nucleotides agree with TRBD1. This CDR3 region has 18 residues. Germline values: CDR1 MNHEY, CDR2 SMNVEV (reference sequence). The junction had 19 bases not matched to a gene; V was cut back by 5 bases and J by 3 bases. The CDR3 is CASSPSDARQGNGYEQYF. The CDR3 DNA reads TGTGCCAGCAGTCCTTCGGACGCGAGACAGGGAAATGGCTACGAGCAGTACTTC.

A note on this clone: The same CDR3 arises from other DNA sequences in this sample as well. V and J are TRBV4-3 and TRBJ2-7; the D is unclear. The CDR3 loop spans 13 amino acids. Germline V gene sequence: CDR1 LGHNA, CDR2 YSLEER. The ends were cut back, 0 bases at V and 3 bases at J, with 6 bases in the middle. The CDR3 coding sequence is TGCGCCAGCAGCCAAGATTCCGGCTACGAGCAGTACTTC. It codes for CASSQDSGYEQYF.

The V call is TRBV19, the J call TRBJ2-3; D is possibly TRBD1 (5 bases). Trimming pared 9 bases from V and 0 bases from J, leaving 10 bases between. There are 13 residues in the CDR3. Germline CDR1 is LNHDA and CDR2 is SQIVND (reference sequence). The CDR3 DNA is TGTGCCAGCAGGGAACCAAGCACAGATACGCAGTATTTT. It codes for CASREPSTDTQYF.

The CDR3 coding sequence is TGTGCCAGCAGCCTGGACGGGGACTATGGCTACACCTTC. Its translation is CASSLDGDYGYTF. V gene TRBV7-2 combines with J gene TRBJ1-2; the D is unclear. The V gene's germline CDR1 is SGHTA and CDR2 FQGNSA. The CDR3 length is 13 residues. With 5 bases removed from V and 3 bases from J, the gap between germline ends came to 10 bases.

This rearrangement joins TRBV2 to TRBJ1-2, with 9 bases fitting TRBD1. Per germline, CDR1 SNHLY and CDR2 FYNNEI. After removal of 0 bases from V and 7 bases from J, the junction contained 6 bases not matched to a gene. There are 15 residues in the CDR3. CDR3 nucleotides: TGTGCCAGCAGTGAAGCCCCGGGACAGGGTGTTGGCTACACCTTC. It encodes CASSEAPGQGVGYTF.

This clone came up a few times. The chain links TRBV13 to TRBJ2-7; D perhaps matches TRBD1 (5 bases). Per germline, CDR1 PRHDT and CDR2 FYEKMQ (reference sequence). The CDR3 consists of 14 residues. Trimming cost V 5 bases and J 2 bases, with 13 bases left between them. CDR3 protein: CASSPRQSAYEQYF. For the CDR3, the DNA is TGTGCCAGCAGCCCCCGACAGAGCGCCTACGAGCAGTACTTC.

The chain joins TRBV27 to TRBJ1-6; 7 bases align to TRBD1. Germline V gene data show CDR1 as MNHEY and CDR2 as SMNVEV (reference sequence). J gave up 14 bases and V 4 bases, and 11 bases lay outside the gene matches. This CDR3 contains 14 residues. The CDR3 region has the DNA TGTGCCAGCAGTTCCCAACGGACAGGTTTGTCCCTCCACTTT. This translates into CASSSQRTGLSLHF.

This sequence joins TRBV5-6 and TRBJ2-6; possibly TRBD2 for D (7 bases). The CDR3 is 18 amino acids. Germline V gene data show CDR1 as SGHDT and CDR2 as YYEEEE. V lost 1 base and J lost 0, with 14 bases in between. The CDR3 region has the DNA TGTGCCAGCAGCTTGTTTGGGGGGGCCCTCTCTGGGGCCAACGTCCTGACTTTC. This sequence encodes CASSLFGGALSGANVLTF.

This chain links TRBV5-1 with TRBJ1-5; D is ambiguous. Trimming cost V 0 bases and J 9 bases, with 13 bases left between them. The germline gives CDR1 SGHRS, CDR2 YFSETQ. The CDR3 has 14 amino acids. The CDR3 loop reads CASSLAGGQGPQHF. CDR3 in DNA: TGCGCCAGCAGCTTGGCCGGCGGCCAAGGGCCCCAGCATTTT.

This clone was seen just once. J is TRBJ1-6 and V is TRBV5-6; D remains ambiguous. CDR1 SGHDT and CDR2 YYEEEE come from the germline V gene. The CDR3 is 14 amino acids. With 2 bases removed from V and 10 bases from J, the gap between germline ends came to 13 bases. As DNA, the CDR3 is TGTGCCAGCAGCTTTGGTCCGGGAGGCTCACCCCTCCACTTT. It is translated as CASSFGPGGSPLHF.

The V gene is TRBV4-1, the J gene TRBJ2-7; D call uncertain. This CDR3 contains 16 residues. CDR1 MGHRA and CDR2 YSYEKL come from the germline V gene. Trimming pared 0 bases from V and 2 bases from J, leaving 14 bases between. CDR3 in amino acids: CASSQDPATPPYEQYF. CDR3 DNA sequence: TGCGCCAGCAGCCAAGATCCTGCGACACCTCCCTACGAGCAGTACTTC.

The V call is TRBV11-2, the J call TRBJ2-7; tentatively, D is TRBD1 (5 bases). CDR3 size: 13 residues. Germline CDR1 and CDR2: SGHAT and FQNNGV. Trimming left V 4 bases short and J 0 bases short, with 7 bases between. The CDR3 DNA reads TGTGCCAGCAGCTGGGGCGGCTCCTACGAGCAGTACTTC. As protein: CASSWGGSYEQYF.

This clone came up a few times. This rearrangement joins TRBV2 to TRBJ1-1; 7 bases map to TRBD1. This CDR3 comprises 14 residues. Germline CDR1 and CDR2: SNHLY and FYNNEI. J was trimmed by 11 bases and V by 2 bases; bases with no gene match: 11. DNA for the CDR3: TGTGCCAGCAGTGAACGGCTTACGGGAGGGGGCGCTTTCTTT. This translates into CASSERLTGGGAFF. Full variable domain (remainder filled in from reference TRBV2 and TRBJ1-1): EPEVTQTPSHQVTQMGQEVILRCVPISNHLYFYWYRQILGQKVEFLVSFYNNEISEKSEIFDDQFSVERPDGSNFTLKIRSTKLEDSAMYFCASSERLTGGGAFFGQGTRLTVV.

This chain uses TRBV29-1 with TRBJ1-2; a possible D gene is TRBD1 (5 bases). Trimming took 4 bases from V and 8 from J, leaving 14 bases between them. Germline V gives CDR1 SQVTM, CDR2 ANQGSEA. The CDR3 extends over 12 amino acids. The CDR3, as DNA: TGCAGCGTTGTACAACAGGCATTAGGCTACACCTTC. This sequence encodes CSVVQQALGYTF.

The V and J genes are TRBV29-1 and TRBJ2-7; 7 nucleotides match TRBD2. CDR1 and CDR2 from the germline V gene are SQVTM and ANQGSEA. Trimming cost V 6 bases and J 0 bases; bases outside gene matches: 5. The CDR3 has 13 residues. The CDR3 nucleotides are TGCAGCGTACGGGACTATAACTCCTACGAGCAGTACTTC. This gives the protein CSVRDYNSYEQYF.

This clone was counted between two and nine times. The rearrangement links TRBV15 to TRBJ2-7; D unclear. Germline V gene sequence: CDR1 LNHNV, CDR2 YYDKDF (reference sequence). With 1 base removed from V and 5 bases from J, the gap between germline ends came to 12 bases. CDR3 length: 14 residues. The CDR3 DNA is TGTGCCACCAGCAGAGGTCGCATCCTAGACGAGCAGTACTTC. Encoded protein: CATSRGRILDEQYF.

The chain couples TRBV10-3 to TRBJ2-1; 8 bases match TRBD1. This CDR3 is built from 13 residues. J was trimmed by 7 bases and V by 7 bases; bases with no gene match: 6. The germline gives CDR1 ENHRY, CDR2 SYGVKD. CDR3 DNA: TGTGCCATCAAAGGACAGGGTGGAAATGAGCAGTTCTTC. Protein product: CAIKGQGGNEQFF.

The J gene is TRBJ2-3, the V gene TRBV21-1; TRBD2, the D gene given by the table, was not confirmed from the DNA. TRBV21-1 is described as a pseudogene. The CDR3 runs to 18 residues. CDR3 sequence reads: CASPIPIPSGVGTDTQYF. The DNA for the CDR3 is TGTGCCAGCCCCATCCCCATTCCTAGCGGGGTAGGCACAGATACGCAGTATTTT.